Each of the 8 T cell receptor beta chains below was sequenced from the same sample in a study of blood T cell repertoires in COVID-19. Here immunoSEQ multiplex PCR was the method, and the copy in TCRdb shows in-frame clones only, minus some. The sample lists about 130,000 clones, approximately 82% occurring once. Sequencing was performed on peripheral blood. Receptors originate from a man aged 55 to 70 with acute or convalescent COVID-19.

This clone was found a few times. CDR3 coding DNA: TGTGCCAGCAGTTCCCAGACAGATACGCAGTATTTT. It translates to CASSSQTDTQYF. The chain is built from TRBV28 and TRBJ2-3; no reliable D call. Between the trimmed V and J ends, which lost 4 bases and 3 bases, there was a span of 5 bases. CDR1 and CDR2 (germline): MDHEN, SYDVKM. This CDR3 region has 12 residues.

This clone was picked up one time. This sequence joins TRBV7-6 and TRBJ2-1; 12 bases map to TRBD2. Unmatched junction bases numbered 8, after V lost 5 bases and J lost 6 bases. The CDR3 has 16 amino acids. Germline CDR1 and CDR2: SGHVS and FNYEAQ. The CDR3 region has the DNA TGTGCCAGCAGCCCAGAATCTAGCGGGAGGGCCAATGAGCAGTTCTTC. Its translation: CASSPESSGRANEQFF.

V is TRBV28 and J is TRBJ1-2; D not certain. This CDR3 has 12 amino acids. V was clipped by 2 bases and J by 7 bases, with 8 bases between them. Per germline, CDR1 MDHEN and CDR2 SYDVKM. The CDR3 sequence: CASSLTSRGYTF. CDR3 sequence (DNA): TGTGCCAGCAGTTTAACTTCCCGTGGCTACACCTTC.

This clone was detected once. The CDR3 coding sequence is TGTGCCAGCAGCCCCTGGGACAGGGGCGCTGAAGCTTTCTTT. Encoded protein: CASSPWDRGAEAFF. The V and J genes are TRBV7-2 and TRBJ1-1, with 10 bases lining up with TRBD1. The CDR3 extends over 14 amino acids. Germline CDR1 SGHTA, CDR2 FQGNSA. Trimming cost V 5 bases and J 6 bases; bases outside gene matches: 6.

V is TRBV6-5 and J is TRBJ2-1; 10 bases fit TRBD2. Per the germline V gene, CDR1 is MNHEY and CDR2 is SVGAGI. V lost 2 bases and J lost 8; bases outside the gene matches: 9. The CDR3 extends over 16 amino acids. Here the CDR3 reads CASSYQAGGPHDEQFF. The CDR3 DNA follows: TGTGCCAGCAGTTACCAAGCGGGAGGGCCCCACGATGAGCAGTTCTTC.

DNA of the CDR3: TGTGCCAGTAGTATAGATGAGGGAAGCTCCTACAATGAGCAGTTCTTC. This sequence encodes CASSIDEGSSYNEQFF. The V gene is TRBV19, the J gene TRBJ2-1, with D perhaps matching TRBD2 (5 bases). The germline V and J ends were trimmed by 0 bases and 0 bases, with 9 bases remaining between them. CDR3 length equals 16 residues. Per germline, CDR1 LNHDA and CDR2 SQIVND (reference sequence). Filled out from reference TRBV19 and TRBJ2-1, the complete variable domain reads DGGITQSPKYLFRKEGQNVTLSCEQNLNHDAMYWYRQDPGQGLRLIYYSQIVNDFQKGDIAEGYSVSREKKESFPLTVTSAQKNPTAFYLCASSIDEGSSYNEQFFGPGTRLTVL.

The V gene is TRBV7-3, the J gene TRBJ2-4; D is perhaps TRBD1 (6 bases). Germline V gene data show CDR1 as SGHTA and CDR2 as FQGTGA. The CDR3 has 16 residues. V lost 5 bases and J lost 3, with 17 bases in between. The CDR3 region is CASSPVGGMGKNIQYF. The CDR3 nucleotides read TGTGCCAGCAGCCCCGTAGGGGGAATGGGCAAAAACATTCAGTACTTC.

Written as DNA, the CDR3 is TGTGCCAGCAGCCCAAACGCGGGACTTCTCACAGATACGCAGTATTTT. Translating gives CASSPNAGLLTDTQYF. The chain recombines TRBV4-2 with TRBJ2-3; weak D call: TRBD2 (6 bases). The CDR3 is made up of 16 amino acids. Germline V gene lookup returns CDR1 LGHNA and CDR2 YNFKEQ. V was trimmed by 4 bases and J by 2 bases, leaving 16 bases between them.